The 25 T cell receptor beta chains in this list originate from one sample, sequenced in a study of CD8+CD57+ T cells in acquired aplastic anemia. The study profiled TCR beta VDJ and CDR3 using genomic DNA as template. MiXCR was run by TCRdb on the reads, yielding one entry per CDR3 protein. The table includes hundreds of thousands of distinct CDR3 sequences, approximately 33% detected once. All sequencing subjects had displayed CD8+CD57+ cell expansion on flow cytometry. The sample taken for sequencing was sorted CD4+, CD8+, or CD8+CD57+ T cells (not recorded which) from PBMCs. Source of these receptors: a human donor with aplastic anemia.

The chain couples TRBV27 to TRBJ2-7; D call uncertain. The CDR3 covers 17 residues. The germline V gene encodes CDR1 MNHEY and CDR2 SMNVEV (reference sequence). The V and J ends lost 3 bases and 0 bases respectively, with 18 bases between them. The CDR3 DNA reads as TGTGCCAGCAGTTTCCCCCATAGGGCGTACAGCTCCTACGAGCAGTACTTC. Protein product: CASSFPHRAYSSYEQYF.

This clonotype has at least ten counts. Its ends do not fully match the called genes, so a read error is possible. V is TRBV7-9 and J is TRBJ1-2, with D tentatively TRBD1 (6 bases). Germline CDR1 reads SEHNR; CDR2 reads FQNEAQ (reference sequence). The CDR3 has 13 residues. The CDR3 loop reads CASSLDGPGHPAF. The CDR3 DNA reads as TGTGCCAGCAGCTTAGACGGTCCGGGACATCCGGCCTTC.

This chain joins TRBV3-1 and TRBJ1-6; D is unresolved. V was clipped by 4 bases and J by 7 bases, with 11 bases between them. The CDR3 has 14 amino acids. CDR1 and CDR2 (germline): LGHDT, YNNKEL (reference sequence). CDR3 sequence: CASSRVNRNSPLHF. CDR3 nucleotide sequence: TGTGCCAGCAGCCGGGTAAACCGGAATTCACCCCTCCACTTT.

The table lists this clonotype with a few counts. This sequence joins TRBV6-4 and TRBJ2-1; 11 nucleotides match TRBD2. CDR3 size: 16 residues. CDR1 is MRHNA, CDR2 SNTAGT, per germline. With V trimmed by 3 bases and J by 3 bases, 4 bases remained unmatched. The CDR3 region has the DNA TGTGCCAGCAGTGAGCAAGGGACTAGCGGCTACAATGAGCAGTTCTTC. This translates into CASSEQGTSGYNEQFF.

Comments on this clonotype: A single base separates this from a much larger clone, so it may be a read error. The chain is built from TRBV20-1 and TRBJ2-1; the match to TRBD1 covers 8 bases. The CDR3 contains 14 residues. V was clipped by 6 bases and J by 10 bases; unmatched bases: 14. Germline CDR1 DFQATT, CDR2 SNEGSKA (reference sequence). The CDR3 DNA follows: TGCAGTGCCGTATCGGACAGGGCTCCCTACGAGCAGTTCTTC. Protein sequence: CSAVSDRAPYEQFF.

This clonotype appeared many times. The rearrangement links TRBV9 to TRBJ1-2; tentative D call: TRBD1 (5 bases). The CDR3 runs 15 residues. Looked up from germline, CDR1 is SGDLS and CDR2 is YYNGEE. Deletions cut 3 bases from V and 2 bases from J, with 14 bases between. The CDR3 coding sequence is TGTGCCAGCAGCGCCGGGGAGGGGACCAACTATGGCTACACCTTC. Protein product: CASSAGEGTNYGYTF.

This clonotype was seen once. A read error is possible here, since a much larger clone lies one base away. The CDR3, as DNA: TGTGCCAGCAGCTCCCTCTCAGGGACCCAGTACTTC. It is translated as CASSSLSGTQYF. This chain joins TRBV7-2 and TRBJ2-5; no reliable D call. The CDR3 loop spans 12 amino acids. The germline V gene has CDR1 SGHTA and CDR2 FQGNSA. Trimming took off 4 bases at V and 7 bases at J, with 10 bases between the two ends.

V usage is TRBV20-1 and J usage is TRBJ1-4; 8 nucleotides line up with TRBD1. J was trimmed by 7 bases and V by 3 bases; bases with no gene match: 10. The CDR3 is made up of 15 amino acids. The germline gives CDR1 DFQATT, CDR2 SNEGSKA (reference sequence). The DNA of the CDR3 is TGCAGTGCTAGGGTACCAGGGGGCTTGGGTGAAAAACTGTTTTTT. Protein sequence: CSARVPGGLGEKLFF.

This clonotype was found once. A read error may be the cause here, since a much bigger clone is one base away. CDR3 sequence: CASSRTSGSSYNEQFF. For the CDR3, the DNA is TGTGCCAGCAGCCGGACTAGCGGGAGCTCCTACAATGAGCAGTTCTTC. The chain is built from TRBV7-3 and TRBJ2-1, with TRBD2 identical over 13 bases. Per germline, CDR1 SGHTA and CDR2 FQGTGA. The CDR3 is 16 amino acids. V trimming: 5 bases; J trimming: 0 bases; junction bases outside the gene matches: 1. Full variable domain (missing parts from reference TRBV7-3 and TRBJ2-1): GAGVSQTPSNKVTEKGKYVELRCDPISGHTALYWYRQSLGQGPEFLIYFQGTGAADDSGLPNDRFFAVRPEGSVSTLKIQRTERGDSAVYLCASSRTSGSSYNEQFFGPGTRLTVL.

This clonotype showed up many times. The V and J genes are TRBV5-1 and TRBJ1-5; D remains unclear. There are 15 residues in the CDR3. The V end was cut by 0 bases, the J end by 3 bases, with 10 bases between. CDR1 SGHRS and CDR2 YFSETQ come from the germline V gene. The CDR3 nucleotides are TGCGCCAGCAGCTTGGGTTGGGGAAACAATCAGCCCCAGCATTTT. Its protein is CASSLGWGNNQPQHF.

This clonotype was recorded many times. The chain employs TRBV25-1 and TRBJ1-2; 9 bases fit TRBD1. V was clipped by 6 bases and J by 4 bases; unmatched bases: 15. The CDR3 runs 17 residues. CDR1 is MGHDK and CDR2 is SYGVNS in the germline V gene. CDR3: CASSLDSTGGPIYGYTF. The CDR3 DNA sequence: TGTGCCAGCAGCCTAGACTCGACAGGGGGGCCGATCTATGGCTACACCTTC.

CDR3: CASSLSGTVGYGYTF. Written as DNA, the CDR3 is TGTGCCAGCAGTTTGTCCGGGACAGTGGGCTATGGCTACACCTTC. This chain uses TRBV2 with TRBJ1-2; 7 bases map to TRBD1. With 5 bases clipped from V and 4 bases from J, the junction kept 10 bases outside the gene matches. The CDR3 covers 15 residues. Germline V gene lookup returns CDR1 SNHLY and CDR2 FYNNEI.

This chain links TRBV24-1 with TRBJ2-7; no firm D call. Trimming took off 12 bases at V and 2 bases at J, with 13 bases between the two ends. This CDR3 region has 12 residues. Looked up from germline, CDR1 is KGHDR and CDR2 is SFDVKD. This CDR3 reads CAWSAAAYEQYF. The CDR3, as DNA: TGTGCCTGGAGTGCTGCCGCCTACGAGCAGTACTTC.

In its sample, this clonotype was seen many times. The V gene is TRBV29-1, the J gene TRBJ1-5; TRBD1 matches at 8 bases. The ends lost 6 bases at V and 4 bases at J; junction bases unmatched: 2. The germline gives CDR1 SQVTM, CDR2 ANQGSEA. This CDR3 has 12 amino acids. This CDR3 reads CSVRTGNQPQHF. The CDR3 DNA is TGCAGCGTCAGGACAGGGAATCAGCCCCAGCATTTT. Full variable domain (rest looked up from reference TRBV29-1 and TRBJ1-5): SAVISQKPSRDICQRGTSLTIQCQVDSQVTMMFWYRQQPGQSLTLIATANQGSEATYESGFVIDKFPISRPNLTFSTLTVSNMSPEDSSIYLCSVRTGNQPQHFGDGTRLSIL.

There are a few counts of this clonotype. The gene calls are TRBV20-1 and TRBJ1-1, with D maybe TRBD1 (6 bases). Germline V lookup: CDR1 DFQATT, CDR2 SNEGSKA (reference sequence). Between the trimmed V and J ends, which lost 1 base and 5 bases, there was a span of 14 bases. CDR3 size: 14 residues. This CDR3 is CSARAGGGITEAFF. DNA of the CDR3: TGCAGTGCTAGAGCGGGGGGCGGGATAACTGAAGCTTTCTTT.

On this clonotype: A read error may produce the germline difference seen at one junction end. The rearrangement uses TRBV19 and TRBJ2-2; 8 bases line up with TRBD2. CDR3 size: 16 residues. Germline V gives CDR1 LNHDA, CDR2 SQIVND (reference sequence). CDR3 sequence (DNA): TGTGCCAGTAGTATGATCGGGGGGGTGAACACCGGGGAGCCGTTTTTT. Its translation is CASSMIGGVNTGEPFF.

This clonotype was detected ten times or more. This chain uses TRBV29-1 with TRBJ2-7; unclear D gene. The CDR3 has 12 residues. The germline V gene encodes CDR1 SQVTM and CDR2 ANQGSEA. V was shortened by 4 bases and J by 2 bases, with 9 bases between the two germline ends. This CDR3 is CSVVGQTYEQYF. The CDR3 region has the DNA TGCAGCGTTGTCGGTCAAACCTACGAGCAGTACTTC.

This clonotype was seen more than once but under ten times. This chain uses TRBV20-1 with TRBJ1-1; no clear D. Germline-derived CDR1 and CDR2 are DFQATT and SNEGSKA (reference sequence). The V end was cut by 3 bases, the J end by 3 bases, with 14 bases between. The CDR3 has 14 residues. Written as DNA, the CDR3 is TGCAGTGCTAGTGGAGGGTGGCTCGACACTGAAGCTTTCTTT. Its translation is CSASGGWLDTEAFF.

There are many counts of this clonotype. The J gene is TRBJ1-4, the V gene TRBV2, with D possibly TRBD1 on 6 matching bases. The CDR3 totals 14 residues. The V and J ends lost 6 bases and 5 bases respectively, with 13 bases between them. The germline V gene has CDR1 SNHLY and CDR2 FYNNEI. The CDR3 sequence: CASRRTEGNEKLFF. CDR3 in DNA: TGTGCCAGCAGGAGGACAGAAGGAAATGAAAAACTGTTTTTT.

This chain joins TRBV12-3 or TRBV12-4 and TRBJ2-7; the D gene could be TRBD1 or TRBD2 (5 bases each). V was clipped by 4 bases and J by 5 bases, with 18 bases between them. The length of the CDR3 is 15 residues. The DNA for the CDR3 is TGTGCCAGCAGTTCCGGGGCCGGAGCTCTAGACGAGCAGTACTTC. Its translation is CASSSGAGALDEQYF.

This clonotype is a singleton in its sample. Its ends do not fully match the called genes, so a read error is possible. The chain links TRBV29-1 to TRBJ2-5; D is possibly TRBD1 or TRBD2 (6 bases each). This CDR3 has 12 amino acids. CDR1 is SQVTM, CDR2 ANQGSEA, per germline. CDR3 loop: CSVEVLGGTQYF. In DNA, the CDR3 is TGCAGCGTTGAGGTTTTAGGGGGGACCCAGTACTTT.

The chain recombines TRBV7-2 with TRBJ2-5; possibly TRBD2 for D (6 bases). V gave up 8 bases and J gave up 5 bases, with 12 bases separating them. Germline V lookup: CDR1 SGHTA, CDR2 FQGNSA. This CDR3 has 12 amino acids. CDR3 coding DNA: TGTGCCAGCTCATCCGCGGGGGAGACCCAGTACTTC. This encodes CASSSAGETQYF.

There are many counts of this clonotype. The gene calls are TRBV19 and TRBJ1-5; D remains ambiguous. The CDR3 covers 15 residues. Germline CDR1 is LNHDA and CDR2 is SQIVND (reference sequence). V lost 1 base and J 5 bases, leaving 12 bases between the germline ends. The CDR3 sequence is CASSIGSGAHQPQHF. CDR3 coding DNA: TGTGCCAGTAGTATAGGATCGGGCGCTCATCAGCCCCAGCATTTT.

This rearrangement joins TRBV25-1 to TRBJ1-1, with TRBD1 matching 7 bases. J was trimmed by 1 base and V by 7 bases; bases with no gene match: 6. This CDR3 spans 14 amino acids. Germline V lookup: CDR1 MGHDK, CDR2 SYGVNS. CDR3 amino acids: CASNLWTGNTEAFF. CDR3 DNA: TGTGCCAGCAACCTCTGGACAGGGAACACTGAAGCTTTCTTT.

This clonotype showed up many times. The V gene is TRBV6-1, the J gene TRBJ1-2; 8 bases align to TRBD1. V lost 5 bases, J lost 4 bases, and 6 bases stayed unmatched. CDR3 size: 14 residues. The germline CDR1 and CDR2 sequences are MNHNS and SASEGT. The CDR3 coding sequence is TGTGCCAGCAGTACGAGACAGGGGACCTATGGCTACACCTTC. It is translated as CASSTRQGTYGYTF.